This T cell receptor beta chain was profiled in a study of siplizumab effects on memory and regulatory T cells. Study-level findings and limits: A naive or memory phenotype could not be assigned to roughly 80-97% of the proliferating CD4+ or CD8+ clones. Significant reduction of alloreactive sequences traceable to unstimulated CD4+ memory cells was observed with siplizumab. Naive T cells looked more diverse than memory cells, and they looked like major contributors to the alloresponse.

Turning to this clone: No antigen is known for it.

This CDR3 has 16 amino acids. CDR1 and CDR2 from the germline V gene are WSHSY and SAAADI. V was shortened by 1 base and J by 5 bases, with 16 bases between the two germline ends. Around 10^5 TCR templates per sample were assayed. Data came from immunoSEQ multiplex PCR; TCRdb stores just in-frame clones and leaves some out. Altogether about 98,000 clones are present, around 90% being singletons, with the ten largest covering more than 0.95%. J is TRBJ2-3 and V is TRBV10-2; D call uncertain. The TCR sequence derives from a human donor in good health. Sequencing was done on a sample of CD4+ T cells sorted from blood. Written as DNA, the CDR3 is TGCGCCAGCAGTGAGTGGGCCCTATCGGGTGGAGATACGCAGTATTTT. Its protein is CASSEWALSGGDTQYF.